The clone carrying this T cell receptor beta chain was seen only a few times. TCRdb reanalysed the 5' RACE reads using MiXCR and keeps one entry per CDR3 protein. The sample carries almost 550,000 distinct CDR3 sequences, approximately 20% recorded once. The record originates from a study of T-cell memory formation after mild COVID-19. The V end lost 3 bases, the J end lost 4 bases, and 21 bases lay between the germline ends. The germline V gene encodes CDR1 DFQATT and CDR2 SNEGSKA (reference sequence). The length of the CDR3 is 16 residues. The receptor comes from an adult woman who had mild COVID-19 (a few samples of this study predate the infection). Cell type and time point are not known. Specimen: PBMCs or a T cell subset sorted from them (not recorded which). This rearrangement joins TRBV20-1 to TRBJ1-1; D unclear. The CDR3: CSARPDFQVLGTEAFF. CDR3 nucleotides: TGCAGTGCTAGGCCGGATTTCCAGGTCTTGGGCACTGAAGCTTTCTTT.